This T cell receptor beta chain is drawn from a study of T cells after yellow fever vaccination (dated by TCRdb to between 2017 and 2020). Describing the broader study: The SMART-Seq v4 Ultra Low Input RNA kit was used to prepare libraries from fractions with low cell numbers. To follow T-cell clones before and after primary and booster YFV17D yellow fever vaccination, bulk TCR alpha and beta repertoires were sequenced over time. Two healthy male donors made up the cohort, one aged 18 to 30 years and the other aged 30 to 40 years. Blood was collected at multiple timepoints before and after primary and secondary immunization, and bulk PBMC replicates and cell subsets were isolated. The full study reports these points: Computational filtering was needed because FACS-sorted repertoires could contain abundant contaminating clonotypes from the bulk population. After the booster, most of the clones that had expanded following primary vaccination were detected again (almost 98% of CD4 and 80% to 90% of CD8), which suggests that memory was broadly maintained. Because only a couple of donors were included in the study, the extent to which the findings can be generalized is limited. The secondary T-cell response was weaker than the primary response but faster, peaking on day 5 instead of day 15. A small fraction of clonotypes appeared in both the CD4 and CD8 compartments, likely as a result of convergent recombination.

The CDR3 spans 12 residues, from the cysteine through the phenylalanine. The sequence is cut down to CDR3 DNA, 36 bases in frame from base 1. V was cut back by 8 bases and J by 0 bases, leaving a gap of 5 bases between them. As encoded in the germline V gene, CDR1 is SGHTA while CDR2 is FQGNSA. This clonotype was seen more than once but under ten times. This receptor's antigen is unknown. One base away there is no much larger clone; base qualities are not given. Synthesis of TCR cDNA relied on 5'RACE template switching, a step that introduced a universal primer site along with unique molecular identifiers. cDNA synthesis was primed from both the TCR alpha and TCR beta constant segments. Library amplification used two PCR steps, and the second PCR step added sample barcodes and sequencing adapters. Sequencing of libraries was done on Illumina HiSeq 2500 (2x100 bp) or NovaSeq (2x150 bp). Regarding the original processing steps: MIGEC handled demultiplexing of reads and collapsing into UMI consensus sequences, while MiXCR performed V(D)J alignment. Using edgeR on replicate PBMC samples, clonotypes were called vaccine-responding if FDR was below 0.01 and the log2 fold change was above 5 up to day 15. CD4 or CD8 identity was assigned to each bulk clonotype according to whether the clonotype was present at higher abundance in the sequenced CD4 repertoire or the sequenced CD8 repertoire. The public reads were reprocessed in TCRdb via fastp at Q25 and MiXCR, keeping in-frame beta chains. Each record represents a unique CDR3 protein, reported with the most common genes and DNA among its rows. Clone size and V and J calls follow TCRdb, not the original study. This sample is represented by 620,000 or so distinct CDR3 sequences; 17% of them were singletons. The ten biggest clones cover around 15% of the sample.

This specimen's treatment or condition label, interpreted: live attenuated yellow fever vaccine strain. Two biological replicates of bulk PBMCs were collected at each blood-draw timepoint. A standard Ficoll-Paque protocol was used to isolate PBMCs from peripheral blood. TriZol was used to extract RNA from bulk PBMCs, CD4 and CD8 fractions, and dextramer-positive and dextramer-negative fractions. The receptor comes from a man aged 18 to 29 who received the YFV17D yellow fever vaccine. This receptor chain uses TRBV7-2 and TRBJ1-3, with the D gene call left open. Sequences were derived from PBMCs, sampled 5 to 6 days after the first yellow fever vaccination. The nucleotides read TGTGCCAGCCGGTTCTCTGGAAACACCATATATTTT. Translated, it reads CASRFSGNTIYF.